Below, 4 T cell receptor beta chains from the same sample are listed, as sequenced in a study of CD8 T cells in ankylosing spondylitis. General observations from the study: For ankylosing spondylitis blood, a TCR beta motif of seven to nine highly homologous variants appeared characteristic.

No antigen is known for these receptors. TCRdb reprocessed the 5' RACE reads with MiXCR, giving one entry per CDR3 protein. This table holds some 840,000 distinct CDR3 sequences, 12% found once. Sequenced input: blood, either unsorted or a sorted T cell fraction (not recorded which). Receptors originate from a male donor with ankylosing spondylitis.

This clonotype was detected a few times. This CDR3 reads CASSPGLHREKLFF. The CDR3 DNA follows: TGTGCCAGCAGCCCGGGACTACATCGTGAAAAACTGTTTTTT. V usage is TRBV12-3 or TRBV12-4 and J usage is TRBJ1-4; a possible D gene is TRBD1 (5 bases). This CDR3 has 14 residues. V lost 6 bases and J 7 bases, leaving 15 bases between the germline ends.

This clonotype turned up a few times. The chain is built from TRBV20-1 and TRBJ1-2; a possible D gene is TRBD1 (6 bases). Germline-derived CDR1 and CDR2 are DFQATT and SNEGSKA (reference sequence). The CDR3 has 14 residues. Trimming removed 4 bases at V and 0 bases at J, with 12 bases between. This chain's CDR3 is CSAISGATNYGYTF. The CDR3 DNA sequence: TGCAGTGCTATTTCAGGGGCTACTAACTATGGCTACACCTTC.

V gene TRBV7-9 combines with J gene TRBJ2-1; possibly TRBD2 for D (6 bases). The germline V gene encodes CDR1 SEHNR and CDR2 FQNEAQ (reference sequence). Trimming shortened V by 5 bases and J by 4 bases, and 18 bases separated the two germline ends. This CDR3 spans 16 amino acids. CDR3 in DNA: TGTGCCAGCAGCAGCTCTGGACTAACGGATTACAATGAGCAGTTCTTC. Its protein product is CASSSSGLTDYNEQFF.

Here the CDR3 reads CASSLQGGAGTEAFF. CDR3 nucleotide sequence: TGCGCCAGCAGCCTCCAGGGAGGGGCGGGCACTGAAGCTTTCTTT. This chain links TRBV5-1 with TRBJ1-1; D might be TRBD1 (5 bases). The ends were cut back, 4 bases at V and 4 bases at J, with 17 bases in the middle. Germline V gives CDR1 SGHRS, CDR2 YFSETQ. CDR3 length equals 15 residues.